The next 24 T cell receptor beta chains were all read from a single sample in a study of beta chain features in type 1 diabetes. Since all of the isolated RNA was reverse transcribed, expressed TCRB transcripts were what got sequenced. Only in-frame clones appear in the TCRdb table, and some are missing; sequencing was by immunoSEQ multiplex PCR. There are under 800,000 clones in the sample; 15% to 19% occur only once, and about 0.097% lies in the top ten. The specimen sequenced was naive CD4+ T cells from blood. These TCRs come from a man in his late teens or twenties in good health.

This clone was picked up a small number of times. The chain has TRBV25-1 and TRBJ1-1; a possible D gene is TRBD1 (5 bases). The CDR3 totals 15 residues. Between the trimmed V and J ends, which lost 1 base and 0 bases, there was a span of 9 bases. CDR1 MGHDK and CDR2 SYGVNS come from the germline V gene. The CDR3: CASSESWGMNTEAFF. CDR3 nucleotide sequence: TGTGCCAGCAGTGAATCTTGGGGGATGAACACTGAAGCTTTCTTT.

This clone showed up just a few times. The chain has TRBV10-3 and TRBJ2-3; tentative D call: TRBD2 (6 bases). The CDR3 covers 13 residues. Germline CDR1 ENHRY, CDR2 SYGVKD. V gave up 10 bases and J gave up 0 bases, with 11 bases separating them. In DNA form, the CDR3 reads TGTGCCACCGCAGGACTAAGCACAGATACGCAGTATTTT. This gives the protein CATAGLSTDTQYF.

The chain employs TRBV9 and TRBJ1-3; no clear D gene. CDR3 length equals 15 residues. Germline V lookup: CDR1 SGDLS, CDR2 YYNGEE. V lost 0 bases to trimming and J lost 7 bases, with 14 bases between them. The CDR3 sequence is CASSVDGLLFNTIYF. CDR3 nucleotides: TGTGCCAGCAGCGTAGACGGCCTTCTGTTTAACACCATATATTTT.

The J gene is TRBJ2-5, the V gene TRBV7-9; D is perhaps TRBD2 (5 bases). Trimming shortened V by 0 bases and J by 7 bases, and 12 bases separated the two germline ends. Germline CDR1 is SEHNR and CDR2 is FQNEAQ (reference sequence). This CDR3 spans 14 amino acids. The CDR3 protein is CASSLASGSGTQYF. Here the CDR3 DNA reads TGTGCCAGCAGCTTAGCGTCGGGGTCCGGGACCCAGTACTTC.

This clone was seen a few times. The chain uses TRBV6-5 and TRBJ1-1; a possible D gene is TRBD1 (5 bases). Germline-derived CDR1 and CDR2 are MNHEY and SVGAGI. This CDR3 has 15 residues. V shed 4 bases and J shed 6 bases, with 18 bases lying between them. CDR3 sequence reads: CASSFVRTGGAEAFF. The DNA of the CDR3 is TGTGCCAGCAGTTTCGTGCGTACAGGCGGCGCTGAAGCTTTCTTT.

Points on this clone: This specimen includes other DNA sequences encoding the same CDR3. This sequence joins TRBV16 and TRBJ1-5, with D perhaps TRBD1 (5 bases). CDR3 length: 14 residues. From germline, CDR1 is KGHSY and CDR2 FQNENV. V was cut by 0 bases and J by 4 bases, with 7 bases left in between. CDR3 sequence reads: CASSQSGGNQPQHF. The CDR3 DNA is TGTGCCAGCAGCCAATCGGGGGGGAATCAGCCCCAGCATTTT.

The rearrangement links TRBV5-1 to TRBJ2-1, with 11 bases lining up with TRBD1. V lost 0 bases to trimming and J lost 8 bases; unmatched junction nucleotides: 1. Germline assignment: CDR1 SGHRS and CDR2 YFSETQ. The CDR3 runs 14 residues. The CDR3 protein is CASSLEGQGDEQFF. CDR3 sequence (DNA): TGCGCCAGCAGCTTGGAGGGACAGGGGGATGAGCAGTTCTTC.

The sample holds a few counts of this clone. The rearrangement links TRBV6-1 to TRBJ1-1; weak D call: TRBD1 (6 bases). V was clipped by 5 bases and J by 1 base, with 14 bases between them. The CDR3 runs 15 residues. The germline V gene has CDR1 MNHNS and CDR2 SASEGT. The CDR3 DNA is TGTGCCAGCAGTTTTTCCGGGACAACGAACACTGAAGCTTTCTTT. Translation: CASSFSGTTNTEAFF.

This clone was counted only a few times. The rearrangement joins TRBV15 to TRBJ2-3; D is unresolved. Germline V lookup: CDR1 LNHNV, CDR2 YYDKDF (reference sequence). This CDR3 is built from 14 residues. V was shortened by 5 bases and J by 1 base, with 10 bases between the two germline ends. This CDR3 is CATSERGRTDTQYF. CDR3 DNA sequence: TGTGCCACCAGCGAACGTGGGCGCACAGATACGCAGTATTTT.

The chain couples TRBV19 to TRBJ2-4; D is undetermined. Trimming removed 6 bases at V and 0 bases at J, with 15 bases between. CDR1 and CDR2 from the germline V gene are LNHDA and SQIVND (reference sequence). This CDR3 is built from 16 residues. For the CDR3, the DNA is TGTGCCAGTAGCGCCTCAGAGACCCTAGCCAAAAACATTCAGTACTTC. This sequence encodes CASSASETLAKNIQYF.

This clone was detected only a few times. The V and J genes are TRBV7-9 and TRBJ1-5, with D hard to call. The germline V gene has CDR1 SEHNR and CDR2 FQNEAQ (reference sequence). V was cut by 8 bases and J by 2 bases, with 10 bases left in between. This CDR3 is 13 amino acids long. CDR3: CASVYGGNQPQHF. The CDR3 DNA sequence: TGTGCCAGCGTCTACGGGGGCAATCAGCCCCAGCATTTT.

The chain links TRBV28 to TRBJ1-4, with a weak D call TRBD1 (6 bases). V shed 2 bases and J shed 7 bases, with 14 bases lying between them. This CDR3 region has 15 residues. Germline CDR1 and CDR2: MDHEN and SYDVKM. CDR3 loop: CASSLGGQRTEKLFF. CDR3 coding DNA: TGTGCCAGCAGTTTAGGGGGCCAGCGAACTGAAAAACTGTTTTTT.

The chain combines TRBV6-5 with TRBJ2-5; possibly TRBD1 for D (6 bases). This CDR3 is built from 15 residues. CDR1 MNHEY and CDR2 SVGAGI come from the germline V gene. V lost 4 bases, J lost 0 bases, and 12 bases lay in between. CDR3 sequence reads: CASSSGTLNQETQYF. The CDR3 region has the DNA TGTGCCAGCAGTTCCGGGACACTTAACCAAGAGACCCAGTACTTC.

This clone turned up a few times. The genes are TRBV5-6 and TRBJ1-5, with 7 nucleotides matching TRBD1. Looked up from germline, CDR1 is SGHDT and CDR2 is YYEEEE. This CDR3 is built from 15 residues. V lost 3 bases and J lost 11; bases outside the gene matches: 14. CDR3: CASSSRQGTYTAQHF. As DNA, the CDR3 is TGTGCCAGCAGCTCCAGACAGGGAACGTATACGGCCCAGCATTTT. Using reference TRBV5-6 and TRBJ1-5 for the parts outside the CDR3, the full variable domain is DAGVTQSPTHLIKTRGQQVTLRCSPKSGHDTVSWYQQALGQGPQFIFQYYEEEERQRGNFPDRFSGHQFPNYSSELNVNALLLGDSALYLCASSSRQGTYTAQHFGDGTRLSIL.

The V gene is TRBV2, the J gene TRBJ2-2, with TRBD1 as a possible D gene (6 bases). V was trimmed by 4 bases and J by 0 bases, leaving 9 bases between them. This CDR3 is 15 amino acids long. CDR1 and CDR2 from the germline V gene are SNHLY and FYNNEI. The CDR3 here is CASSGQDANTGELFF. The CDR3 nucleotides read TGTGCCAGCAGTGGACAGGACGCGAACACCGGGGAGCTGTTTTTT.

The V gene is TRBV7-2, the J gene TRBJ1-2; D may be TRBD1 (6 bases). Trimming removed 5 bases at V and 4 bases at J, with 14 bases between. The germline CDR1 and CDR2 sequences are SGHTA and FQGNSA. The CDR3 runs 14 residues. CDR3 sequence: CASSPWDTGYGYTF. The CDR3 DNA sequence: TGTGCCAGCAGCCCTTGGGACACAGGCTATGGCTACACCTTC. The full variable domain, with the rest looked up from reference TRBV7-2 and TRBJ1-2, is GAGVSQSPSNKVTEKGKDVELRCDPISGHTALYWYRQSLGQGLEFLIYFQGNSAPDKSGLPSDRFSAERTGGSVSTLTIQRTQQEDSAVYLCASSPWDTGYGYTFGSGTRLTVV.

This clone occurred a few times. The genes are TRBV29-1 and TRBJ2-7; tentative D call: TRBD2 (6 bases). Germline CDR1 reads SQVTM; CDR2 reads ANQGSEA. V was pared by 5 bases and J by 4 bases, with 15 bases between. The CDR3 covers 13 residues. The CDR3: CSVPLRGRYEQYF. The DNA for the CDR3 is TGCAGCGTTCCTTTGCGAGGGAGGTACGAGCAGTACTTC.

This clone turned up a few times. This chain uses TRBV21-1 with TRBJ1-5; the D call in the table, TRBD1, was not verified against the DNA. TRBV21-1 is recorded as a pseudogene. The CDR3 covers 15 residues. The CDR3 region has the DNA TGTGCCAGCAGCAAACCCCCAGGGTTGGGATCGCCCCAGCATTTT. The encoded protein is CASSKPPGLGSPQHF.

This clone was seen a few times. The chain has TRBV29-1 and TRBJ2-4; 7 bases fit TRBD1. V trimming: 7 bases; J trimming: 1 base; junction bases outside the gene matches: 4. From germline, CDR1 is SQVTM and CDR2 ANQGSEA. This CDR3 has 13 amino acids. The CDR3 DNA reads as TGCAGCGGCCAACAGGGGGCCAAAAACATTCAGTACTTC. It is translated as CSGQQGAKNIQYF.

V and J are TRBV4-1 and TRBJ2-1, with a tentative D call TRBD1 (8 bases). The CDR3 is 16 amino acids. Trimming took 4 bases from V and 3 from J, leaving 16 bases between them. The germline V gene encodes CDR1 MGHRA and CDR2 YSYEKL. The CDR3 nucleotides are TGCGCCAGCAGCCGGTTACAGGGGGGGGACTACAATGAGCAGTTCTTC. Protein: CASSRLQGGDYNEQFF.

V gene TRBV7-3 combines with J gene TRBJ1-1, with a possible D match to TRBD1 (6 bases). The germline CDR1 and CDR2 sequences are SGHTA and FQGTGA. The CDR3 covers 13 residues. Trimming shortened V by 2 bases and J by 10 bases, and 14 bases separated the two germline ends. The CDR3 nucleotides read TGTGCCAGCAGCTTATCCCCCCAGGGGAGAGCTTTCTTT. Translated: CASSLSPQGRAFF.

This clone appeared a few times. The genes are TRBV28 and TRBJ2-7; no firm D call. This CDR3 comprises 13 residues. The V end was cut by 6 bases, the J end by 3 bases, with 12 bases between. Germline CDR1 MDHEN, CDR2 SYDVKM. The CDR3 DNA is TGTGCCAGCAGCTCTCCGAGATTCTACGAGCAGTACTTC. Amino acid sequence: CASSSPRFYEQYF.

V gene TRBV15 combines with J gene TRBJ1-6; D is possibly TRBD1 (6 bases). V dropped 1 base and J dropped 10 bases, with 11 bases sitting between them. This CDR3 is 14 amino acids long. Germline V gene lookup returns CDR1 LNHNV and CDR2 YYDKDF (reference sequence). The CDR3 coding sequence is TGTGCCACCAGCAGAGTCGGGGGCGGCTCACCCCTCCACTTT. Translated: CATSRVGGGSPLHF.

The rearrangement uses TRBV7-9 and TRBJ2-5; no clear D. The V end lost 1 base, the J end lost 3 bases, and 12 bases lay between the germline ends. This CDR3 is built from 15 residues. The V gene's germline CDR1 is SEHNR and CDR2 FQNEAQ (reference sequence). Here the CDR3 DNA reads TGTGCCAGCAGCTTAGGGCAACTACAAAAAGAGACCCAGTACTTC. As protein: CASSLGQLQKETQYF.